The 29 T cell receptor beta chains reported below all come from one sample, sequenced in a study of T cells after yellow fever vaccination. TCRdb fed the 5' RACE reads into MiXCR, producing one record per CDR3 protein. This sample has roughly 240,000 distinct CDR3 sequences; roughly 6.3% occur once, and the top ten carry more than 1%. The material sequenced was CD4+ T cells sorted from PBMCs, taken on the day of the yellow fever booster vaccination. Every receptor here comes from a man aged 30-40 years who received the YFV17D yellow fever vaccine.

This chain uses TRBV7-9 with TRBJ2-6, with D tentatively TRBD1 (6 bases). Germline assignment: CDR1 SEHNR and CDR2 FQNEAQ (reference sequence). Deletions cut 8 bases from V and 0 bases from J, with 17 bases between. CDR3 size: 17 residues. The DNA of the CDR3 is TGTGCCAGCGGGTTTACAGGGTCACTCTCTGGGGCCAACGTCCTGACTTTC. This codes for CASGFTGSLSGANVLTF. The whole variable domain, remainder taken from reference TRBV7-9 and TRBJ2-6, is DTGVSQNPRHKITKRGQNVTFRCDPISEHNRLYWYRQTLGQGPEFLTYFQNEAQLEKSRLLSDRFSAERPKGSFSTLEIQRTEQGDSAMYLCASGFTGSLSGANVLTFGAGSRLTVL.

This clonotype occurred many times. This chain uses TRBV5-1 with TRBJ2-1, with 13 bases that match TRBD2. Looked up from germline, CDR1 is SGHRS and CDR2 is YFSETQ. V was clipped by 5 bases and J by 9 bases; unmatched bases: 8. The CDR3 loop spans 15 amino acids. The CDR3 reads CASSWGGLAGIEQFF. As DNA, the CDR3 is TGCGCCAGCAGTTGGGGGGGACTAGCGGGGATTGAGCAGTTCTTC.

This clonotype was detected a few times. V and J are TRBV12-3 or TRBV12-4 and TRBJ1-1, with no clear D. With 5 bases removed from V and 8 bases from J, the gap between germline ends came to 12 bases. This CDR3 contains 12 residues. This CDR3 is CASSQEGVEAFF. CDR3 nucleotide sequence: TGTGCCAGCAGTCAAGAGGGAGTCGAAGCTTTCTTT.

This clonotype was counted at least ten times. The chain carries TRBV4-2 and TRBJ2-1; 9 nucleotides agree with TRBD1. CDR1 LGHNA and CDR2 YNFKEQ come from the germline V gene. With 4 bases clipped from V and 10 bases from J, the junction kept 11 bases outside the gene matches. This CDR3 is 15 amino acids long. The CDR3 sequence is CASSPGQGPPSEQFF. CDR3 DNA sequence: TGTGCCAGCAGCCCCGGACAGGGGCCCCCGTCGGAGCAGTTCTTC.

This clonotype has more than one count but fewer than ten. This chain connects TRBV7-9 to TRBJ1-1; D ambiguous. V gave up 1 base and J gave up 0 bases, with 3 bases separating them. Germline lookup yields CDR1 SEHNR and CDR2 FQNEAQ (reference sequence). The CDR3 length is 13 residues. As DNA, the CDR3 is TGTGCCAGCAGCTTAGAAATGAACACTGAAGCTTTCTTT. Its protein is CASSLEMNTEAFF.

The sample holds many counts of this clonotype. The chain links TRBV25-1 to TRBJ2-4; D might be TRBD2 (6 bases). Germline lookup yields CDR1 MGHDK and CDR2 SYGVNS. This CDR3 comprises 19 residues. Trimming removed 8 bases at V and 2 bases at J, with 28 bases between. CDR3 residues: CASPTPGPLASLPKNIQYF. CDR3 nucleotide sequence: TGTGCCAGCCCGACCCCGGGGCCACTAGCCAGTCTCCCCAAAAACATTCAGTACTTC.

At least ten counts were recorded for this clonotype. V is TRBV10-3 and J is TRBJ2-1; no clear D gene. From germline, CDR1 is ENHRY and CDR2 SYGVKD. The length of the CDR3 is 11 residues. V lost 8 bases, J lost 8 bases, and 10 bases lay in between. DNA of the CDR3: TGTGCCATCCATAAAGTCGATGAGCAGTTCTTC. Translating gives CAIHKVDEQFF.

The CDR3, as DNA: TGTGCCAGCAGAGGGACAGCCACTGAAGCTTTCTTT. It yields the protein CASRGTATEAFF. The V gene is TRBV6-1, the J gene TRBJ1-1, with 7 bases aligning to TRBD1. The CDR3 consists of 12 residues. Germline values: CDR1 MNHNS, CDR2 SASEGT. V gave up 6 bases and J gave up 4 bases; unmatched junction bases: 2.

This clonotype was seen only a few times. The CDR3 loop reads CSAYSPGVSDTQYF. In nucleotides, the CDR3 is TGCAGTGCTTACTCCCCGGGGGTCTCGGATACGCAGTATTTT. The genes are TRBV20-1 and TRBJ2-3, with a possible D match to TRBD2 (6 bases). The germline CDR1 and CDR2 sequences are DFQATT and SNEGSKA (reference sequence). V lost 5 bases to trimming and J lost 6 bases, with 18 bases between them. There are 14 residues in the CDR3.

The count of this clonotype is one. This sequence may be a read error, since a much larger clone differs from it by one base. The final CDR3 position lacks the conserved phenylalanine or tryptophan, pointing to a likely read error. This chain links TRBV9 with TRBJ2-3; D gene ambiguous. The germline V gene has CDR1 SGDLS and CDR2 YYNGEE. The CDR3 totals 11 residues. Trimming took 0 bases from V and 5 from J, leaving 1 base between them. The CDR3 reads CASSVEDTQYL. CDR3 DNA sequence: TGTGCCAGCAGCGTAGAAGATACGCAGTATTTA.

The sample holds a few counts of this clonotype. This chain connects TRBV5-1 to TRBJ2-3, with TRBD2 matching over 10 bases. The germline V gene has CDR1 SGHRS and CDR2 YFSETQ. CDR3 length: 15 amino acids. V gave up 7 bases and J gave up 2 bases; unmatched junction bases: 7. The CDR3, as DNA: TGCGCCAGCTCCTGGACTAGCGGTTTCACAGATACGCAGTATTTT. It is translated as CASSWTSGFTDTQYF.

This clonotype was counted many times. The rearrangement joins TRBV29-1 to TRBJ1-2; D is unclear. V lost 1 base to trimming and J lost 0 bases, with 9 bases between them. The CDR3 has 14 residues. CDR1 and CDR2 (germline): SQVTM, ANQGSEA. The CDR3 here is CSVEGRPANYGYTF. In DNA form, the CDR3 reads TGCAGCGTTGAAGGACGTCCAGCTAACTATGGCTACACCTTC.

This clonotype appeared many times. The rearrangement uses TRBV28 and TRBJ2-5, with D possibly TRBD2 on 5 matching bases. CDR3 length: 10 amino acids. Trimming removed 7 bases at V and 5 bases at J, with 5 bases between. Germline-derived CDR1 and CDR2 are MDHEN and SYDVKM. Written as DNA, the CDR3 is TGTGCCAGCACGGGGGAGACCCAGTACTTC. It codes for CASTGETQYF.

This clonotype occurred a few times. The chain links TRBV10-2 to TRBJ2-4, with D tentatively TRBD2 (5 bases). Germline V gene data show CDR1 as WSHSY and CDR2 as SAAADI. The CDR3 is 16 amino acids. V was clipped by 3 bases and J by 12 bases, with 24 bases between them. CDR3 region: CASSEYPWRAHNDQYF. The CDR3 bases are TGCGCCAGCAGTGAATACCCCTGGCGGGCCCATAATGATCAGTACTTC.

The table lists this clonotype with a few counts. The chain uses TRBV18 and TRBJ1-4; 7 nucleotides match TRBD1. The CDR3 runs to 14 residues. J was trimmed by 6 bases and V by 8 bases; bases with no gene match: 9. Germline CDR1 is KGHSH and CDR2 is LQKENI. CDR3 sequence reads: CASATTGSDEKLFF. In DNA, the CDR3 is TGTGCCAGCGCGACGACAGGGTCGGATGAAAAACTGTTTTTT.

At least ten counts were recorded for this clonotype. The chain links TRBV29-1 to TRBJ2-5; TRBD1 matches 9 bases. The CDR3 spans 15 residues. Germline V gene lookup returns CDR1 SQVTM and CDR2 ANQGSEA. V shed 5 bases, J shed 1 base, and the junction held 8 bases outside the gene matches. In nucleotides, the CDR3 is TGCAGCGTTCTGGGACAGGGATTTTTCCAAGAGACCCAGTACTTC. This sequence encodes CSVLGQGFFQETQYF.

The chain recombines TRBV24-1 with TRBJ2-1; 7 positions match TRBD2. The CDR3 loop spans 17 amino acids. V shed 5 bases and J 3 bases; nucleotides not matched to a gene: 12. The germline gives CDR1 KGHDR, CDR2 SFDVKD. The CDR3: CATSGLVAGHRYNEQFF. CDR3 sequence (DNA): TGTGCCACCAGTGGTTTAGTAGCGGGCCACCGCTACAATGAGCAGTTCTTC.

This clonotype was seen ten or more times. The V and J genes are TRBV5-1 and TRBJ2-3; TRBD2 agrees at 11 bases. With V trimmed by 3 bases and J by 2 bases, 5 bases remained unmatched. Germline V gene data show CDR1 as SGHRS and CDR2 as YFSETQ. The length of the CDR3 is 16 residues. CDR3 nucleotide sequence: TGCGCCAGCAGCTGGATAGCGGGAGGGCCCACAGATACGCAGTATTTT. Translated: CASSWIAGGPTDTQYF.

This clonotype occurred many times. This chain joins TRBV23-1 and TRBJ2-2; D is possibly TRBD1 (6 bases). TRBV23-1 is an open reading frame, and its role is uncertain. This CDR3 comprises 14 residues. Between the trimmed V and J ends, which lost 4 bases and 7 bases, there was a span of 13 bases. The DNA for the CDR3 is TGCGCCAGCAGTCGGCAGGGGAAGGGCGGGGAGCTGTTTTTT. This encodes CASSRQGKGGELFF.

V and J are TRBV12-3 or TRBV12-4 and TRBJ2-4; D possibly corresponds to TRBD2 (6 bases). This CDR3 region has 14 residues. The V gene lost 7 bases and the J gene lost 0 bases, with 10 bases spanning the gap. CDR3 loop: CASTGGLAKNIQYF. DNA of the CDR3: TGTGCCAGCACCGGGGGACTAGCCAAAAACATTCAGTACTTC.

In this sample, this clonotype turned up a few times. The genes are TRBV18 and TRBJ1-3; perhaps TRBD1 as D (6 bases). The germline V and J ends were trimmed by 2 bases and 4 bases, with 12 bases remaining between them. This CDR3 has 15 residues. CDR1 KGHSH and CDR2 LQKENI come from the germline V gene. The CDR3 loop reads CASSPTAQGGNTIYF. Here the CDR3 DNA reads TGTGCCAGCTCACCAACGGCACAGGGAGGAAACACCATATATTTT.

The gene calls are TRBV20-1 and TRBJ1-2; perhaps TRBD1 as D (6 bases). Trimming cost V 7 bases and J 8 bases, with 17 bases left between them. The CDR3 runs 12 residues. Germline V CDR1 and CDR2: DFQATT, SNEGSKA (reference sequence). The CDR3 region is CSVTGGGGGYTF. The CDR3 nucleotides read TGCAGTGTCACCGGAGGGGGGGGCGGCTACACCTTC.

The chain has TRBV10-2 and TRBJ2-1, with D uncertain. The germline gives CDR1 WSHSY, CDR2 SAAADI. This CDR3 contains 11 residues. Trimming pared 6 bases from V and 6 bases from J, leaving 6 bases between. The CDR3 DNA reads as TGCGCCAGCAGCGTCCTCAATGAGCAGTTCTTC. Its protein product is CASSVLNEQFF.

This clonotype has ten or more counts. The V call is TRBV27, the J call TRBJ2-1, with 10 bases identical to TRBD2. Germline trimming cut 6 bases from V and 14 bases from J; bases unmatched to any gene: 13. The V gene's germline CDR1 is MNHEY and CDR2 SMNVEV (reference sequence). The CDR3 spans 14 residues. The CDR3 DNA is TGTGCCAGCAGCACTAGCGGGACCAACCCCCCGAAGTTCTTC. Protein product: CASSTSGTNPPKFF.

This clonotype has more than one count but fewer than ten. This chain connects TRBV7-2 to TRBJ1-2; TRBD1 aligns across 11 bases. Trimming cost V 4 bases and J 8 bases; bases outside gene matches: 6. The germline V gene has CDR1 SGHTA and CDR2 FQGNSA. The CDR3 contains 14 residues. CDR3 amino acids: CASSSTGTGGGYTF. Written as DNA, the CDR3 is TGTGCCAGCAGCTCAACCGGGACAGGGGGAGGCTACACCTTC. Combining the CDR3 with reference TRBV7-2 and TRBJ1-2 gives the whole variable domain GAGVSQSPSNKVTEKGKDVELRCDPISGHTALYWYRQSLGQGLEFLIYFQGNSAPDKSGLPSDRFSAERTGGSVSTLTIQRTQQEDSAVYLCASSSTGTGGGYTFGSGTRLTVV.

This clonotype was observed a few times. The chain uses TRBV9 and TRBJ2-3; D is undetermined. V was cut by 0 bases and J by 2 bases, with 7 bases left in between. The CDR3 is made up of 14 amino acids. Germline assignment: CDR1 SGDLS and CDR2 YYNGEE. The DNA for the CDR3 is TGTGCCAGCAGCGTAGGAAAGCCCACAGATACGCAGTATTTT. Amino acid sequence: CASSVGKPTDTQYF.

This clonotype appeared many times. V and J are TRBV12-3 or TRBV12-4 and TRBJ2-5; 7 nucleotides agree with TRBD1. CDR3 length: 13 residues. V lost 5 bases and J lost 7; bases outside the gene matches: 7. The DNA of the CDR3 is TGTGCCAGCAGTACCAGACAGGGTTGGACCCAGTACTTC. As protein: CASSTRQGWTQYF.

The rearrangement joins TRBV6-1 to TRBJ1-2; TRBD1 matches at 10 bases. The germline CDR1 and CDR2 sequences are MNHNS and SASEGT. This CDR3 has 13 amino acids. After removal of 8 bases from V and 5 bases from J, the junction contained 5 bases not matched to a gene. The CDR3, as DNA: TGTGCCAGCCTCCCGGGACAGGGGTATGGCTACACCTTC. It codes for CASLPGQGYGYTF.

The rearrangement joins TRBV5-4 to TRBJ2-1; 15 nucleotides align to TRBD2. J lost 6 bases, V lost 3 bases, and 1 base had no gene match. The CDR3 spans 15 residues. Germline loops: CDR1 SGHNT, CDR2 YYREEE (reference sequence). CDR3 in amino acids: CASSWTSGRANEQFF. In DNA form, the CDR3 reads TGTGCCAGCAGCTGGACTAGCGGGAGGGCCAATGAGCAGTTCTTC. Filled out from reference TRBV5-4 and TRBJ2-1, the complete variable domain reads ETGVTQSPTHLIKTRGQQVTLRCSSQSGHNTVSWYQQALGQGPQFIFQYYREEENGRGNFPPRFSGLQFPNYSSELNVNALELDDSALYLCASSWTSGRANEQFFGPGTRLTVL.